This TCR beta chain was retrieved from a study of T cells expressing NK-cell markers. About the study: One of eight sequenced donors was HCMV-seronegative; the other seven were seropositive. Study-wide results and caveats: Also leading the CD3+CD56-NKG2C+ fraction in a handful of donors were these clonotypes. For a handful of donors, the dominant NKG2C+ clonotypes made up roughly 1.0-7.0% of their CD8+ T cells.

Concerning this clonotype: As yet, its antigen is unknown.

Scientists made TCR beta cDNA using 5'RACE template switching with UMIs. No DNA is given; TCRdb re-called the 5' RACE reads and lists each CDR3 protein once. This sample carries roughly 150,000 distinct CDR3 sequences, with about 18% going to the ten biggest clones. There are 15 residues in the CDR3. CDR1 and CDR2 from the germline V gene are SQVTM and ANQGSEA. V usage is TRBV29-1 and J usage is TRBJ2-2; TCRdb returns TRBD1, unconfirmable since there is no DNA. The source of this sequence is a woman between 18 and 70 years old in good health. The sequenced sample consisted of blood T cells: a sorted CD56 or NKG2C T cell subset, CD4+ or CD8+ T cells, or bulk PBMC T cells (not recorded which). CDR3 region: CSAGQDSANTGELFF.